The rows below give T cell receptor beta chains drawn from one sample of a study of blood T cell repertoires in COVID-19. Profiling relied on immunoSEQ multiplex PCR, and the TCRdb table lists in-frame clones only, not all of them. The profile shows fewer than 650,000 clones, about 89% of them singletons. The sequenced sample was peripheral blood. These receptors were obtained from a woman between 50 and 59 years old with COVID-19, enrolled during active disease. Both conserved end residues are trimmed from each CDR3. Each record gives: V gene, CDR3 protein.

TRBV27	ASSAEAGKAF
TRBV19	ASSIDGTDLFGANVLT
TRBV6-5	ASSYSRPPSYGYT
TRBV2	ASSPGSSQH
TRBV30	AWSVRDRGPVGAF
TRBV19	ASSAQAQGRSNQPQH
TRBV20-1	SASPSGLMHTEAF
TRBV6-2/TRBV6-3	ASSPGPNYEQY
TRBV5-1	ASSFREGAENYNEQF
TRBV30	AWRRTGTGELF
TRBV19	ASSTTAGSGEQY
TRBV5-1	ASSFWTGVSYEQY
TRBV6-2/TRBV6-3	ASSDSFSEKLF
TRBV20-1	SASEAHRGQETQY